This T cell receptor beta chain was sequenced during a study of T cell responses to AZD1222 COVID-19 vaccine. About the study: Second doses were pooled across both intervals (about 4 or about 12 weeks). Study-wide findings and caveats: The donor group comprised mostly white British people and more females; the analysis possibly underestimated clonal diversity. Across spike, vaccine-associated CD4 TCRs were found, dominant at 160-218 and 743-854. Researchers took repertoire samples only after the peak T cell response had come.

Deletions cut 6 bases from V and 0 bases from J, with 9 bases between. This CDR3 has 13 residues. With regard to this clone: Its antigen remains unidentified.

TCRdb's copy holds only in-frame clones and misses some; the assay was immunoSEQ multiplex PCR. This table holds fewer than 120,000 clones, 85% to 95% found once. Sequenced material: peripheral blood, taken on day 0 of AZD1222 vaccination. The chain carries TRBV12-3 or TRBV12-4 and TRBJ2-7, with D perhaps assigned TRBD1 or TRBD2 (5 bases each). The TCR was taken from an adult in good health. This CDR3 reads CASRGTISYEQYF. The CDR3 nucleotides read TGTGCCAGCAGGGGGACCATCTCCTACGAGCAGTACTTC.